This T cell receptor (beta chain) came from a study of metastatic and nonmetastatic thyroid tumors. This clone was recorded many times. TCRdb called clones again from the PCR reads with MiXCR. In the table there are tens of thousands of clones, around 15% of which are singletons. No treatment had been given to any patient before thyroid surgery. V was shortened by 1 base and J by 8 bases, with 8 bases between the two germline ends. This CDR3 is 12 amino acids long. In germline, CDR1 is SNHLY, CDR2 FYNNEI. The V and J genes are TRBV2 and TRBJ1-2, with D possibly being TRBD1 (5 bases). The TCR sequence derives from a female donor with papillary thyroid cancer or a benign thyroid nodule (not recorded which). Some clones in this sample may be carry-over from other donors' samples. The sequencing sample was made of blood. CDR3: CASSEGGSGYTF. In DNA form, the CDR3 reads TGTGCCAGCAGTGAAGGGGGCAGCGGCTACACCTTC.